This note documents a single TCR beta chain sequence. The antigen remains undetermined. The PCR made use of 60 Vbeta and 13 Jbeta primers. The protocol was immunoSEQ multiplex PCR, while the TCRdb copy is restricted to in-frame clones and leaves out a portion. The sample lists 100,000 to 150,000 clones, 70% to 75% occurring once. CDR3 length: 14 residues. The germline gives CDR1 PRHDT, CDR2 FYEKMQ (reference sequence). V trimming: 5 bases; J trimming: 11 bases; junction bases outside the gene matches: 6. This sample stems from a study of cytomegalovirus exposure and HLA in healthy donors. Overall study findings and caveats: One variant, a missense change in DCLRE1C, was linked in a later analysis to TCR beta V- and J-gene trimming. There were approximately 150 TCR beta chains listed as cytomegalovirus-associated.

This receptor was obtained from a woman in her 40s in good health and CMV-seronegative. The material sequenced was PBMCs. V gene TRBV13 combines with J gene TRBJ1-6, with 10 bases matching TRBD1. CDR3 sequence (DNA): TGTGCCAGCAGCCCGGACAGGGGGGGAGCACCCCTCCACTTT. The encoded protein is CASSPDRGGAPLHF.